Each of the 30 T cell receptor beta chains below was sequenced from the same sample in a study of cytomegalovirus exposure and HLA in healthy donors. Primers included in the PCR were 60 Vbeta and 13 Jbeta primers. TCRdb's copy holds only in-frame clones and misses some; the assay was immunoSEQ multiplex PCR. The sample includes 150,000 to 200,000 clones, roughly 9.4% of them seen just once. The sample consisted of PBMCs. The origin of the receptors is a woman between 25 and 40 years old in good health and CMV-seropositive.

This clone showed up just a few times. The chain combines TRBV27 with TRBJ2-6, with D maybe TRBD2 (5 bases). The CDR3 is 17 amino acids. Germline V gene data show CDR1 as MNHEY and CDR2 as SMNVEV (reference sequence). Trimming shortened V by 6 bases and J by 1 base, and 16 bases separated the two germline ends. The DNA for the CDR3 is TGTGCCAGCAGCCGTAAAACTTTAGCGTCTGGGGCCAACGTCCTGACTTTC. This codes for CASSRKTLASGANVLTF.

This clone was observed a few times. This sequence joins TRBV11-3 and TRBJ2-2; 9 bases match TRBD1. The CDR3 has 14 residues. J gave up 6 bases and V 5 bases, and 4 bases lay outside the gene matches. CDR1 is SGHNT and CDR2 is YENEEA in the germline V gene. This CDR3 is CASSPWDRAGELFF. CDR3 in DNA: TGTGCCAGCAGCCCCTGGGACAGGGCCGGGGAGCTGTTTTTT.

J is TRBJ2-2 and V is TRBV6-1; perhaps TRBD1 as D (6 bases). Trimming left V 6 bases short and J 7 bases short, with 12 bases between. The CDR3 sequence is 13 residues long. CDR1 is MNHNS and CDR2 is SASEGT in the germline V gene. The DNA of the CDR3 is TGTGCCAGCAGGACACAGGGTAACGGGGAGCTGTTTTTT. It is translated as CASRTQGNGELFF.

This clone showed up just a few times. The chain joins TRBV7-9 to TRBJ2-2, with D tentatively TRBD2 (7 bases). The CDR3 has 18 residues. Trimming removed 3 bases from V and 2 bases from J, with 19 bases in between. In germline, CDR1 is SEHNR, CDR2 FQNEAQ (reference sequence). The CDR3 nucleotides are TGTGCCAGCAGCTTGGGGGCTCACGGGGGGCAAAACACCGGGGAGCTGTTTTTT. Translating gives CASSLGAHGGQNTGELFF.

This clone has more than one count but fewer than ten. The chain carries TRBV19 and TRBJ2-7, with TRBD1 identical over 7 bases. CDR1 and CDR2 from the germline V gene are LNHDA and SQIVND (reference sequence). This CDR3 comprises 15 residues. The V gene end was trimmed by 5 bases and the J gene end by 3 bases; junction bases not matched to a gene: 10. CDR3 sequence reads: CASSPATGSIYEQYF. The CDR3 nucleotides are TGTGCCAGTAGTCCCGCGACAGGGAGTATCTACGAGCAGTACTTC.

The chain links TRBV7-9 to TRBJ1-3; the D is unclear. The CDR3 consists of 15 residues. Trimming shortened V by 4 bases and J by 4 bases, and 14 bases separated the two germline ends. Germline CDR1 reads SEHNR; CDR2 reads FQNEAQ (reference sequence). This chain's CDR3 is CASSYLGPGGNTIYF. The CDR3 nucleotides are TGTGCCAGCAGCTATCTTGGGCCCGGCGGAAACACCATATATTTT.

The chain employs TRBV6-6 and TRBJ2-1; D gene unclear. Germline lookup yields CDR1 MNHNY and CDR2 SVGAGI (reference sequence). This CDR3 spans 14 amino acids. Trimming took 8 bases from V and 0 from J, leaving 11 bases between them. The DNA of the CDR3 is TGTGCCAGCGGTGTCCCTAGCTCCTACAATGAGCAGTTCTTC. It translates to CASGVPSSYNEQFF.

This chain joins TRBV6-1 and TRBJ1-3; D is possibly TRBD1 (5 bases). Per germline, CDR1 MNHNS and CDR2 SASEGT. Trimming stripped 4 bases from V and 3 bases from J, with 7 bases between. This CDR3 is built from 13 residues. In nucleotides, the CDR3 is TGTGCCAGCAGTGTAGGGGTTGGAAACACCATATATTTT. Translation: CASSVGVGNTIYF.

The chain has TRBV5-1 and TRBJ2-3; 12 bases are shared with TRBD1. V trimming: 6 bases; J trimming: 2 bases; junction bases outside the gene matches: 10. Per the germline V gene, CDR1 is SGHRS and CDR2 is YFSETQ. The CDR3 has 17 residues. The CDR3 is CASTKGTGGSPTDTQYF. The CDR3 DNA reads as TGCGCCAGCACCAAAGGGACAGGGGGCTCCCCCACAGATACGCAGTATTTT.

The chain joins TRBV6-1 to TRBJ2-7, with 10 bases aligning to TRBD1. The CDR3 is 14 residues long. The germline V gene encodes CDR1 MNHNS and CDR2 SASEGT. V dropped 7 bases and J dropped 7; count of bases not matched to a gene: 10. The CDR3 DNA sequence: TGTGCCAGCATGCATGGGACAGGGGTGGAGGAGCAGTACTTC. This encodes CASMHGTGVEEQYF.

The chain links TRBV6-4 to TRBJ1-1; a weak D match, TRBD1 (5 bases). The CDR3 has 14 residues. Trimming cost V 0 bases and J 4 bases, with 9 bases left between them. Germline V lookup: CDR1 MRHNA, CDR2 SNTAGT. The CDR3 DNA is TGTGCCAGCAGTGACTCGAATAGGGGCACTGAAGCTTTCTTT. It translates to CASSDSNRGTEAFF.

The chain employs TRBV7-8 and TRBJ1-2, with D possibly matching TRBD1 (6 bases). The V gene lost 5 bases and the J gene lost 8 bases, with 30 bases spanning the gap. This CDR3 region has 18 residues. Germline values: CDR1 SGHVS, CDR2 FQNEAQ. The CDR3 DNA is TGTGCCAGCAGCCCACGTACTTACAGGGAGGGGGGTTGGAGGGGCTACACCTTC. Its translation: CASSPRTYREGGWRGYTF. Full variable domain (missing parts from reference TRBV7-8 and TRBJ1-2): GAGVSQSPRYKVAKRGQDVALRCDPISGHVSLFWYQQALGQGPEFLTYFQNEAQLDKSGLPSDRFFAERPEGSVSTLKIQRTQQEDSAVYLCASSPRTYREGGWRGYTFGSGTRLTVV.

This clone was counted between two and nine times. V usage is TRBV5-1 and J usage is TRBJ1-2, with TRBD1 identical over 7 bases. V trimming: 0 bases; J trimming: 7 bases; junction bases outside the gene matches: 9. Germline CDR1 and CDR2: SGHRS and YFSETQ. This CDR3 has 15 amino acids. This CDR3 reads CASSLDMTGPGGYTF. CDR3 nucleotide sequence: TGCGCCAGCAGCTTGGATATGACAGGGCCCGGTGGCTACACCTTC.

This clone was seen a handful of times. The junction does not match germline at one end; this may be a read error. The rearrangement joins TRBV7-6 to TRBJ2-3; 11 nucleotides align to TRBD2. The CDR3 sequence is 15 residues long. CDR1 and CDR2 from the germline V gene are SGHVS and FNYEAQ. The CDR3 region is CASSVAGGPTDTQYF. The CDR3 DNA reads TGTGCCAGCAGCGTAGCGGGAGGGCCGACAGATACGCAGTATTTT.

The gene calls are TRBV6-5 and TRBJ1-2; TRBD1 aligns across 8 bases. Germline loops: CDR1 MNHEY, CDR2 SVGAGI. Trimming removed 6 bases from V and 1 base from J; junction bases left unmatched: 7. This CDR3 is built from 15 residues. DNA of the CDR3: TGTGCCAGCAGACCTGACAGGGGAGTTAACTATGGCTACACCTTC. This gives the protein CASRPDRGVNYGYTF.

This clone was picked up a small number of times. The chain employs TRBV6-1 and TRBJ2-5, with D maybe TRBD1 (6 bases). Matching the DNA end better, TRBJ2-7 makes the J call doubtful. Germline values: CDR1 MNHNS, CDR2 SASEGT. The CDR3 runs 17 residues. DNA for the CDR3: TGTGCCAGCAGTGAAAGGAATGCTAGGGGGAGCTCCTACGAGCAGTACTTC. It yields the protein CASSERNARGSSYEQYF.

This clone occurred a few times. The chain joins TRBV6-6 to TRBJ1-5; D unresolved. The ends were cut back, 3 bases at V and 1 base at J, with 4 bases in the middle. The V gene's germline CDR1 is MNHNY and CDR2 SVGAGI (reference sequence). The CDR3 loop spans 13 amino acids. The DNA of the CDR3 is TGTGCCAGCAGTTATGGCAGCAATCAGCCCCAGCATTTT. It yields the protein CASSYGSNQPQHF.

This clone showed up just a few times. The chain recombines TRBV6-1 with TRBJ1-1; 10 bases are shared with TRBD1. V gave up 4 bases and J gave up 12 bases; unmatched junction bases: 8. CDR1 is MNHNS and CDR2 is SASEGT in the germline V gene. This CDR3 has 13 residues. CDR3 bases: TGTGCCAGCAGTGTGGACAGGGGGAGGTCAACTTTCTTT. This translates into CASSVDRGRSTFF.

This clone was seen more than once but under ten times. The chain combines TRBV4-1 with TRBJ2-7; 11 bases line up with TRBD2. The CDR3 has 16 residues. The germline gives CDR1 MGHRA, CDR2 YSYEKL. Trimming cost V 1 base and J 0 bases; bases outside gene matches: 2. CDR3 protein: CASSQGLAGRSYEQYF. For the CDR3, the DNA is TGCGCCAGCAGCCAAGGACTAGCGGGACGCTCCTACGAGCAGTACTTC.

V gene TRBV2 combines with J gene TRBJ2-7; a possible D gene is TRBD1 (5 bases). Looked up from germline, CDR1 is SNHLY and CDR2 is FYNNEI. Deletions cut 11 bases from V and 9 bases from J, with 23 bases between. The CDR3 runs 13 residues. CDR3 nucleotides: TGTGCCCCCCAGGGTCCCTTTGATTGGGGGCAGTACTTC. This gives the protein CAPQGPFDWGQYF.

This clone has just a few counts. CDR3 protein: CASSLRGMNTEAFF. CDR3 coding DNA: TGTGCCAGCAGCTTAAGGGGGATGAACACTGAAGCTTTCTTT. The chain couples TRBV5-6 to TRBJ1-1; tentatively, D is TRBD1 (6 bases). CDR3 length equals 14 residues. Trimming left V 2 bases short and J 0 bases short, with 8 bases between. CDR1 SGHDT and CDR2 YYEEEE come from the germline V gene.

This chain links TRBV5-1 with TRBJ2-7; tentative D call: TRBD2 (6 bases). Trimming took 4 bases from V and 3 from J, leaving 17 bases between them. This CDR3 comprises 15 residues. The germline V gene has CDR1 SGHRS and CDR2 YFSETQ. CDR3 in DNA: TGCGCCAGCAGCCCCGTGGCGGGGAAAGGCTACGAGCAGTACTTC. It codes for CASSPVAGKGYEQYF. Full variable domain (rest looked up from reference TRBV5-1 and TRBJ2-7): KAGVTQTPRYLIKTRGQQVTLSCSPISGHRSVSWYQQTPGQGLQFLFEYFSETQRNKGNFPGRFSGRQFSNSRSEMNVSTLELGDSALYLCASSPVAGKGYEQYFGPGTRLTVT.

This clone occurred a few times. The chain recombines TRBV2 with TRBJ2-4, with 7 positions matching TRBD1. Losses at the gene ends were 6 bases for V and 0 bases for J; bases not matched to a gene: 2. Germline-derived CDR1 and CDR2 are SNHLY and FYNNEI. The CDR3 is 14 residues long. The CDR3 DNA reads as TGTGCCAGCAGACAGGGGTTAGCCAAAAACATTCAGTACTTC. Amino acids: CASRQGLAKNIQYF.

The chain joins TRBV28 to TRBJ1-5; TRBD1 agrees at 7 bases. Germline CDR1 reads MDHEN; CDR2 reads SYDVKM. The CDR3 is made up of 14 amino acids. Germline trimming cut 3 bases from V and 5 bases from J; bases unmatched to any gene: 4. The CDR3: CASSLVQGDQPQHF. The CDR3 nucleotides are TGTGCCAGCAGTTTGGTTCAGGGGGATCAGCCCCAGCATTTT.

The chain links TRBV9 to TRBJ1-1; D might be TRBD1 (5 bases). The germline V and J ends were trimmed by 7 bases and 1 base, with 5 bases remaining between them. The CDR3 sequence is 11 residues long. CDR1 is SGDLS, CDR2 YYNGEE, per germline. This CDR3 is CASQGNTEAFF. The DNA of the CDR3 is TGTGCCAGCCAGGGGAACACTGAAGCTTTCTTT.

Details on this clone: Germline and junction disagree at one end, which may indicate a read error. The chain carries TRBV29-1 and TRBJ2-1; 7 bases agree with TRBD2. Per germline, CDR1 SQVTM and CDR2 ANQGSEA. The CDR3 is 11 amino acids. CDR3 amino acids: CSDRDYIEQFF. CDR3 DNA: TGCAGCGACCGGGACTACATTGAGCAGTTCTTC.

The chain uses TRBV6-1 and TRBJ2-7; tentatively, D is TRBD1 (6 bases). The CDR3 runs 12 residues. V gave up 4 bases and J gave up 4 bases, with 8 bases separating them. The germline gives CDR1 MNHNS, CDR2 SASEGT. The CDR3 DNA follows: TGTGCCAGCAGTGCTCAGGGGTACGAGCAGTACTTC. This encodes CASSAQGYEQYF.

The rearrangement joins TRBV18 to TRBJ2-7; no clear D gene. V was cut by 3 bases and J by 0 bases, with 15 bases left in between. Germline V gene lookup returns CDR1 KGHSH and CDR2 LQKENI. The CDR3 runs to 16 residues. CDR3 sequence (DNA): TGTGCCAGCTCACCGAGAGCGATGGAACTCTCCTACGAGCAGTACTTC. It encodes CASSPRAMELSYEQYF. Filled out from reference TRBV18 and TRBJ2-7, the complete variable domain reads NAGVMQNPRHLVRRRGQEARLRCSPMKGHSHVYWYRQLPEEGLKFMVYLQKENIIDESGMPKERFSAEFPKEGPSILRIQQVVRGDSAAYFCASSPRAMELSYEQYFGPGTRLTVT.

In this sample, this clone turned up a few times. This rearrangement joins TRBV9 to TRBJ1-2, with 7 bases that match TRBD1. The CDR3 loop spans 14 amino acids. The V gene's germline CDR1 is SGDLS and CDR2 YYNGEE. V dropped 4 bases and J dropped 6; count of bases not matched to a gene: 9. In DNA, the CDR3 is TGTGCCAGCAGCCTATCGACAGGGAGCCATGGCTACACCTTC. Amino acids: CASSLSTGSHGYTF.

This clone was seen more than once but under ten times. The chain couples TRBV18 to TRBJ1-3; possibly TRBD1 for D (5 bases). V was trimmed by 5 bases and J by 2 bases, leaving 7 bases between them. The germline V gene has CDR1 KGHSH and CDR2 LQKENI. CDR3 length: 13 residues. For the CDR3, the DNA is TGTGCCAGCTCAGCAGGGACTGGAAACACCATATATTTT. This gives the protein CASSAGTGNTIYF. Full variable domain (missing parts from reference TRBV18 and TRBJ1-3): NAGVMQNPRHLVRRRGQEARLRCSPMKGHSHVYWYRQLPEEGLKFMVYLQKENIIDESGMPKERFSAEFPKEGPSILRIQQVVRGDSAAYFCASSAGTGNTIYFGEGSWLTVV.